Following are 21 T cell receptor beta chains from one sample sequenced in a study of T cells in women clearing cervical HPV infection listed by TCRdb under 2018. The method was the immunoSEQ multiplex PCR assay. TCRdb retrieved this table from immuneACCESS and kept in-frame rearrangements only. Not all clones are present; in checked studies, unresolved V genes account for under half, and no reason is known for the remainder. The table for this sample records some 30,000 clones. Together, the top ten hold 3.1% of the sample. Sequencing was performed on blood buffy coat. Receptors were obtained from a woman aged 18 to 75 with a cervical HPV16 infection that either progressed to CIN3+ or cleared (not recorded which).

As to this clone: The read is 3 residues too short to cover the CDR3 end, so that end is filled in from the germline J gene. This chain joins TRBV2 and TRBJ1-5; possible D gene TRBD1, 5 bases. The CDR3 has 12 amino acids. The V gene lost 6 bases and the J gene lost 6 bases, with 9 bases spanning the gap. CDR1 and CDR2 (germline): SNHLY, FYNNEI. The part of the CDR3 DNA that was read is TGTGCCAGCAGCGTTCAGGGTCAGCCC. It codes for CASSVQGQP. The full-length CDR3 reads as CASSVQGQPQHF.

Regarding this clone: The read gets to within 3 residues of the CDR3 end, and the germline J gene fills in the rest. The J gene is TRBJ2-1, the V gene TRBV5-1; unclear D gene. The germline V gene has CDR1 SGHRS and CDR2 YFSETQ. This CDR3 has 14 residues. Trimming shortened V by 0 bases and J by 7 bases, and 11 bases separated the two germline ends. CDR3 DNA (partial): TGCGCCAGCAGCTTGGCCGCTTTAGGGAATGAG. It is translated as CASSLAALGNE. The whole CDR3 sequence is CASSLAALGNEQFF.

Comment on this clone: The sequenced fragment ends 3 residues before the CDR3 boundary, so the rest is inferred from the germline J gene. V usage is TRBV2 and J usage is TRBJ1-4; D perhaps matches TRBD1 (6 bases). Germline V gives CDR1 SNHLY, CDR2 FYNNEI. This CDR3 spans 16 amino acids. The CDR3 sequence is CASRDDRLSYNSPLFF. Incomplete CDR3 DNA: TGTGCCAGCAGGGATGACAGGCTCTCCTATAATTCACCA.

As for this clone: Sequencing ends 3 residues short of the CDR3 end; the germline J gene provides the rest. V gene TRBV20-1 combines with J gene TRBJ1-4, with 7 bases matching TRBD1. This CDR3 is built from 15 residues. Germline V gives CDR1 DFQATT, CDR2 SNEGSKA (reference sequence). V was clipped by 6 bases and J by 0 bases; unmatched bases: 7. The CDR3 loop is CSASRQGSTNEKLFF. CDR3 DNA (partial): TGCAGTGCCAGTCGACAGGGCTCAACTAATGAAAAA.

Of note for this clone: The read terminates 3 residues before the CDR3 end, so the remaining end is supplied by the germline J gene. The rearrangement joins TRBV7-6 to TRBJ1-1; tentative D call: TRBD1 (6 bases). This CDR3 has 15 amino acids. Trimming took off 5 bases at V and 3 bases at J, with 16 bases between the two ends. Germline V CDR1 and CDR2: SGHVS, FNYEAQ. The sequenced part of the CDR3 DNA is TGTGCCAGCAGCCGTCCGTTAGGGGGGGACACTGAA. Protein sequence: CASSRPLGGDTE. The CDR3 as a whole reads CASSRPLGGDTEAFF. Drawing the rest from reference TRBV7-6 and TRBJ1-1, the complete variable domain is GAGVSQSPRYKVTKRGQDVALRCDPISGHVSLYWYRQALGQGPEFLTYFNYEAQQDKSGLPNDRFSAERPEGSISTLTIQRTEQRDSAMYRCASSRPLGGDTEAFFGQGTRLTVV.

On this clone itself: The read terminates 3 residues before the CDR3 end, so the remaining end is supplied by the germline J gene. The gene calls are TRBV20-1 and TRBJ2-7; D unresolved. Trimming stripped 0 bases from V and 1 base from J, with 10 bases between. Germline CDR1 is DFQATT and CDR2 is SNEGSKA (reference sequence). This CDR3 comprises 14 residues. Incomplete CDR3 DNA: TGCAGTGCTAGAGACGTACGGCGGTCCTACGAG. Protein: CSARDVRRSYE. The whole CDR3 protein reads CSARDVRRSYEQYF.

Incomplete CDR3 DNA: TGTGCCACTCAAATAAACGGGGGGTCCTACAATGAG. Translating it yields CATQINGGSYNE. The complete CDR3 reads CATQINGGSYNEQFF. The chain joins TRBV19 to TRBJ2-1; 7 bases fit TRBD2. The DNA ends 3 residues before the CDR3 does, and the rest of the CDR3 is filled in from the germline J gene. CDR1 is LNHDA, CDR2 SQIVND, per germline (reference sequence). With 10 bases clipped from V and 1 base from J, the junction kept 10 bases outside the gene matches. This CDR3 contains 15 residues.

Here the CDR3 reads CASSPGMASGEAQYF. The covered CDR3 bases are TGCGCCAGCAGCCCTGGTATGGCTAGCGGGGAGGCG. This sequence joins TRBV5-1 and TRBJ2-3, with 9 bases fitting TRBD2. The read terminates 3 residues ahead of where the CDR3 ends, so the germline J gene completes it. Per germline, CDR1 SGHRS and CDR2 YFSETQ. The CDR3 has 15 amino acids. The whole variable domain, filled in from reference TRBV5-1 and TRBJ2-3, reads KAGVTQTPRYLIKTRGQQVTLSCSPISGHRSVSWYQQTPGQGLQFLFEYFSETQRNKGNFPGRFSGRQFSNSRSEMNVSTLELGDSALYLCASSPGMASGEAQYFGPGTRLTVL.

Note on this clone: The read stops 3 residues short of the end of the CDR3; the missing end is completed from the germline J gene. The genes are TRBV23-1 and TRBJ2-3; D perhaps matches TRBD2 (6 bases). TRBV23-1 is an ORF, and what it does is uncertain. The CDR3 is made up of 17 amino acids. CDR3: CARGGSLRERGNQPQYF. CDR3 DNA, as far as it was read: TGCGCCAGAGGAGGGAGCTTAAGGGAAAGGGGCAATCAGCCG.

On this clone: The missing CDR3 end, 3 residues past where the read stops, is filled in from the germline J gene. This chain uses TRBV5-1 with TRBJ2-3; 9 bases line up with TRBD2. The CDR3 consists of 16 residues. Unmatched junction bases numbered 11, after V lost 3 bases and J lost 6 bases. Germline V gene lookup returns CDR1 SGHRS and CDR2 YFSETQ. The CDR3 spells CASSSLAGGPVDTQYF. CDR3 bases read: TGCGCCAGCAGCTCCCTTGCGGGGGGGCCGGTGGATACG.

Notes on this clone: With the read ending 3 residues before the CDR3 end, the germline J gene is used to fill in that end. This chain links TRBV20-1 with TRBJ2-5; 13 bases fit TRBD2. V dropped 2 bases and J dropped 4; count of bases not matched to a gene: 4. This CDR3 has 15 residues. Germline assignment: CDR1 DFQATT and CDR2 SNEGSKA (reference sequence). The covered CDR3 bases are TGCAGTGCTAGAAAACTAGCGGGGGGGAGAGAGACC. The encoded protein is CSARKLAGGRET. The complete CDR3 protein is CSARKLAGGRETQYF.

CDR3 residues: CASSRTGARSNQPQYF. The sequenced CDR3 bases are TGTGCCAGTAGCCGCACAGGGGCAAGGAGCAATCAGCCG. The V call is TRBV19, the J call TRBJ2-3, with TRBD1 matching over 7 bases. The read is 3 residues too short to cover the CDR3 end, so that end is filled in from the germline J gene. CDR1 is LNHDA and CDR2 is SQIVND in the germline V gene (reference sequence). This CDR3 contains 16 residues.

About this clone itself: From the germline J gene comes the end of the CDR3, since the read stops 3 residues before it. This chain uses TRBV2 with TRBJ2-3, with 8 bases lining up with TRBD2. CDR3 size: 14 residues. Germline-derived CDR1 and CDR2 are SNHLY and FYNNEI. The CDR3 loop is CASRFSGVQETQYF. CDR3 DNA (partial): TGTGCCAGCAGATTTAGCGGGGTTCAAGAGACG.

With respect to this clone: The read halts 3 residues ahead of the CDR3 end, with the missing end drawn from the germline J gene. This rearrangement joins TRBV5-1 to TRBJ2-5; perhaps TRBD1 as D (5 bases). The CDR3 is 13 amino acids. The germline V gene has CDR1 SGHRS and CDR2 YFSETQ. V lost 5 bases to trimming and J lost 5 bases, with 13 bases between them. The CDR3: CASRLGAQETQYF. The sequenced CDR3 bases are TGCGCCAGCAGGTTAGGGGCCCAGGAGACC.

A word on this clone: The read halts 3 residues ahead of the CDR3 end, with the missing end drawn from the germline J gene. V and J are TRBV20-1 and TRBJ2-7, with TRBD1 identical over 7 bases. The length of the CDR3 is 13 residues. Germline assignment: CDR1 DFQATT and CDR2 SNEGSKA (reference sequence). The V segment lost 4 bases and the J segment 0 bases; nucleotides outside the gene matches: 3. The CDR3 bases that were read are TGCAGTGCTATGACAGGGAGCTCCTACGAG. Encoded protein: CSAMTGSSYE. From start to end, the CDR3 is CSAMTGSSYEQYF.

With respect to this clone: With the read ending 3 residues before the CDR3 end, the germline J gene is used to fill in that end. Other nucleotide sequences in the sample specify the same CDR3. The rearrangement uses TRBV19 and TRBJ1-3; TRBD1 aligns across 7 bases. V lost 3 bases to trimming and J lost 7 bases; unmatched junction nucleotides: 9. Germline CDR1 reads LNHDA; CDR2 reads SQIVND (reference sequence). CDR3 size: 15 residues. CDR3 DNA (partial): TGTGCCAGTAGTATCCTACTGGGACAGAAGAACACC. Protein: CASSILLGQKNT. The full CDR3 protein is CASSILLGQKNTIYF.

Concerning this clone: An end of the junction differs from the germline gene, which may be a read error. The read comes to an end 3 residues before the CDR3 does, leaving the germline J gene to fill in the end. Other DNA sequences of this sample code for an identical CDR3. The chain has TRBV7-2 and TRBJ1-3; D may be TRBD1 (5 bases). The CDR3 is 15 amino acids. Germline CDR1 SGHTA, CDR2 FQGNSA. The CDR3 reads CASRNGRDSGNTIYF. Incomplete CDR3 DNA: TGTGCCAGCAGAAATGGACGGGACTCTGGAAACACT.

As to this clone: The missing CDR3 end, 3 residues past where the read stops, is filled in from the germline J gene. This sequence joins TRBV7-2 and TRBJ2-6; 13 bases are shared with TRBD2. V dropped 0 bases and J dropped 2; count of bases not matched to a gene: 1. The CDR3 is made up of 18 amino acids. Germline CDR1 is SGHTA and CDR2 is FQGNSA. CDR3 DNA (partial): TGTGCCAGCAGCTTAGCTGGACTAGCGGGGGCTGGGGCCAACGTC. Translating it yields CASSLAGLAGAGANV. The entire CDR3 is CASSLAGLAGAGANVLTF. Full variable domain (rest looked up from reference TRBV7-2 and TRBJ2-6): GAGVSQSPSNKVTEKGKDVELRCDPISGHTALYWYRQSLGQGLEFLIYFQGNSAPDKSGLPSDRFSAERTGGSVSTLTIQRTQQEDSAVYLCASSLAGLAGAGANVLTFGAGSRLTVL.

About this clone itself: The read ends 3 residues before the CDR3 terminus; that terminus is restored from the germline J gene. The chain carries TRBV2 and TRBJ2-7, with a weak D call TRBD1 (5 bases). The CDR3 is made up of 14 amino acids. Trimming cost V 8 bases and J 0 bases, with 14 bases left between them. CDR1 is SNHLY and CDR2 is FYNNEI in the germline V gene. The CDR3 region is CASPTGPNSYEQYF. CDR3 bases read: TGTGCCAGCCCTACAGGTCCAAACTCCTACGAG.

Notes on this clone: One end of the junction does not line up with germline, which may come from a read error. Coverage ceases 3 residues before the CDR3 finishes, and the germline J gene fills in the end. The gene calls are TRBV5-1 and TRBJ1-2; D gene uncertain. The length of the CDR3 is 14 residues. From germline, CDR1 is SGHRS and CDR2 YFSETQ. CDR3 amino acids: CASSLGDINYGYTF. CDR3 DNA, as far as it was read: TGCGCCAGCTCACTTGGAGATATTAACTATGGT.

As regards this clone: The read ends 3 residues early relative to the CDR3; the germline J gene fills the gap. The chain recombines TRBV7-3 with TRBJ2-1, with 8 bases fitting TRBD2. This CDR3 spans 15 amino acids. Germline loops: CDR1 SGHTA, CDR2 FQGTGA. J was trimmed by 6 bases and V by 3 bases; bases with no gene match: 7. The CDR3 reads CASSFYGTRPNEQFF. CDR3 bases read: TGTGCCAGCAGCTTCTATGGGACTAGGCCCAATGAG.